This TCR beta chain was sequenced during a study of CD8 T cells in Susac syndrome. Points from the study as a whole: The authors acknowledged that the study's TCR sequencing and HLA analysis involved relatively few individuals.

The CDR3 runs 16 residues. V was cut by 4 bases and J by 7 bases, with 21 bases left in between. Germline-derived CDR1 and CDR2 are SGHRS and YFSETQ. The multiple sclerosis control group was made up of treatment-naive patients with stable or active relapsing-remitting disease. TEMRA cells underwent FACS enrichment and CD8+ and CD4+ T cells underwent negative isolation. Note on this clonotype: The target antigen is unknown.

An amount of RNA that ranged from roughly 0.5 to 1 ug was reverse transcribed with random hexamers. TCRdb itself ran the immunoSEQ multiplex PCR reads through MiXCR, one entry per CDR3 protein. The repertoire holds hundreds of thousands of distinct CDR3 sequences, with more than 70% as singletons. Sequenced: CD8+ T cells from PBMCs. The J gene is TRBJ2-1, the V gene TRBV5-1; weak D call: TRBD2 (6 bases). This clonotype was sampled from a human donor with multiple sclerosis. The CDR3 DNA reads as TGCGCCAGCAGCCCCCTTCTGGACGGGACTGCGAATGAGCAGTTCTTC. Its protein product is CASSPLLDGTANEQFF.